This T cell receptor (beta chain) appears in the sequencing data of a study of identical twins. Points from the study as a whole: Modeled out-of-frame TCR alpha sharing in monozygotic twins fell below observed levels. The same donors were not followed; conclusions instead depended on cross-sectional statistical analysis. Invariant MAIT and iNKT cells are populations that could partly confound zero-insertion analyses.

In regard to this clonotype: Antigen specificity is unknown.

TCRdb passed the 5' RACE reads through MiXCR, listing each CDR3 protein once. The table lists around 490,000 distinct CDR3 sequences, 14% of them singletons. The CDR3 has 12 residues. Germline loops: CDR1 LGHDT, CDR2 YNNKEL (reference sequence). Deletions cut 1 base from V and 8 bases from J, with 9 bases between. The same data also contributed to another study, on yellow fever vaccine responses in identical twins.

The J gene is TRBJ2-7, the V gene TRBV3-1; no reliable D call. The TCR originated in a woman between 18 and 29 years old in good health. Sequenced input: CD4+ T cells sorted from blood. CDR3 coding DNA: TGTGCCAGCAGCCAAGGAACGTCTCAGCAGTACTTC. This sequence encodes CASSQGTSQQYF.